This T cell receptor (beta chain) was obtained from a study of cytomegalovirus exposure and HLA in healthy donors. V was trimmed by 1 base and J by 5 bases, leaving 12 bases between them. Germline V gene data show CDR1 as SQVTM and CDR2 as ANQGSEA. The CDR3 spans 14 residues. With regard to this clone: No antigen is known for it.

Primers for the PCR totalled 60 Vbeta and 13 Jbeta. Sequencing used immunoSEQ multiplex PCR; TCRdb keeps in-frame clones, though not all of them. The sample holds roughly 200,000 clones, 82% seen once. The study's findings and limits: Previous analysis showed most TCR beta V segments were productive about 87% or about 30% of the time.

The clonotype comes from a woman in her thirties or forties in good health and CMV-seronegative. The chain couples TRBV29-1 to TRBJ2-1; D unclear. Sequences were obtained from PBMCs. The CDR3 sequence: CSVEGARAHNEQFF. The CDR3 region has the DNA TGCAGCGTTGAAGGAGCGCGCGCTCACAATGAGCAGTTCTTC.